What follows are 13 T cell receptor beta chains derived from one specimen sequenced in a study of shared clonotypes between healthy human individuals. This table comes from immunoSEQ multiplex PCR, and its TCRdb copy is limited to in-frame clones, with some not included. The sample yields 400,000 to 500,000 clones, over 60% seen once. The specimen sequenced was PBMCs. These receptors originate from a middle-aged woman in good health. Some clones in this sample may be carry-over from other donors' samples.

This sequence joins TRBV28 and TRBJ1-4, with a weak D call TRBD1 (5 bases). V lost 5 bases, J lost 2 bases, and 12 bases lay in between. CDR1 is MDHEN, CDR2 SYDVKM, per germline. This CDR3 contains 15 residues. CDR3 loop: CASSGTGGTNEKLFF. The CDR3 nucleotides read TGTGCCAGCAGTGGGACTGGGGGTACTAATGAAAAACTGTTTTTT.

The J gene is TRBJ1-1, the V gene TRBV7-9; D might be TRBD1 (5 bases). The germline V gene encodes CDR1 SEHNR and CDR2 FQNEAQ (reference sequence). The length of the CDR3 is 13 residues. The V end lost 2 bases, the J end lost 11 bases, and 15 bases lay between the germline ends. CDR3 nucleotides: TGTGCCAGCAGCTTACAAGGGACGGAGGTGGCTTTCTTT. This sequence encodes CASSLQGTEVAFF.

Note on this clone: Other DNA sequences of this sample code for an identical CDR3. The genes are TRBV28 and TRBJ1-2, with D perhaps TRBD1 (5 bases). The CDR3 loop spans 12 amino acids. Per germline, CDR1 MDHEN and CDR2 SYDVKM. With 6 bases removed from V and 5 bases from J, the gap between germline ends came to 10 bases. CDR3 sequence (DNA): TGTGCCAGCAGCCAGGGAGGGTATGGCTACACCTTC. Its protein is CASSQGGYGYTF.

This clone was detected only once. J is TRBJ2-3 and V is TRBV7-3; 9 nucleotides agree with TRBD2. The trim removed 5 bases at V and 4 bases at J, leaving 10 bases unmatched. CDR1 is SGHTA and CDR2 is FQGTGA in the germline V gene. This CDR3 spans 16 amino acids. The CDR3 here is CASSRKAGGPADTQYF. In DNA form, the CDR3 reads TGTGCCAGCAGCAGAAAGGCGGGAGGGCCTGCAGATACGCAGTATTTT.

This chain connects TRBV2 to TRBJ2-2; 7 bases are shared with TRBD2. J was trimmed by 3 bases and V by 6 bases; bases with no gene match: 1. The CDR3 runs 13 residues. The germline gives CDR1 SNHLY, CDR2 FYNNEI. The CDR3 is CASRGLYTGELFF. Written as DNA, the CDR3 is TGTGCCAGCAGGGGACTATACACCGGGGAGCTGTTTTTT.

V usage is TRBV7-9 and J usage is TRBJ2-5; 7 bases agree with TRBD2. Looked up from germline, CDR1 is SEHNR and CDR2 is FQNEAQ (reference sequence). Trimming cost V 1 base and J 1 base; bases outside gene matches: 6. The CDR3 is 16 residues long. CDR3 loop: CASSLGLADFQETQYF. For the CDR3, the DNA is TGTGCCAGCAGCTTAGGTCTAGCGGATTTCCAAGAGACCCAGTACTTC.

The J gene is TRBJ1-1, the V gene TRBV19, with a possible D match to TRBD1 (6 bases). V shed 2 bases and J shed 7 bases, with 11 bases lying between them. The CDR3 runs to 13 residues. Germline V gene data show CDR1 as LNHDA and CDR2 as SQIVND (reference sequence). CDR3 sequence (DNA): TGTGCCAGTAGTATAAACGGACAGCTTGAAGCTTTCTTT. Its translation is CASSINGQLEAFF.

V is TRBV6-1 and J is TRBJ2-1; D is undetermined. Trimming left V 3 bases short and J 14 bases short, with 11 bases between. Germline V lookup: CDR1 MNHNS, CDR2 SASEGT. There are 11 residues in the CDR3. CDR3 sequence: CASSDRNSKFF. In nucleotides, the CDR3 is TGTGCCAGCAGTGACAGGAATTCAAAGTTCTTC.

The chain uses TRBV29-1 and TRBJ1-1; 7 nucleotides line up with TRBD1. V shed 4 bases, J shed 1 base, and the junction held 6 bases outside the gene matches. The CDR3 runs 14 residues. Germline CDR1 reads SQVTM; CDR2 reads ANQGSEA. This chain's CDR3 is CSVATGVGNTEAFF. CDR3 bases: TGCAGCGTTGCAACAGGGGTAGGGAACACTGAAGCTTTCTTT.

The chain carries TRBV15 and TRBJ2-5; D gene ambiguous. Trimming cost V 0 bases and J 4 bases, with 15 bases left between them. This CDR3 has 16 residues. Germline V gives CDR1 LNHNV, CDR2 YYDKDF (reference sequence). CDR3 nucleotides: TGTGCCACCAGCAGAGATGCCCCGGGCGGTTCAGAGACCCAGTACTTC. It yields the protein CATSRDAPGGSETQYF.

The chain couples TRBV5-1 to TRBJ1-4; D is undetermined. This CDR3 region has 14 residues. V was shortened by 0 bases and J by 4 bases, with 7 bases between the two germline ends. Germline values: CDR1 SGHRS, CDR2 YFSETQ. CDR3 coding DNA: TGCGCCAGCAGCTTGGCCTACGGTAATGAAAAACTGTTTTTT. Its protein is CASSLAYGNEKLFF.

The chain couples TRBV5-1 to TRBJ2-3; TRBD2 matches at 8 bases. The CDR3 contains 13 residues. V gave up 4 bases and J gave up 3 bases; unmatched junction bases: 1. Germline V gene sequence: CDR1 SGHRS, CDR2 YFSETQ. The CDR3 sequence is CASSPSGTDTQYF. The DNA for the CDR3 is TGCGCCAGCAGCCCTAGCGGGACAGATACGCAGTATTTT.

The chain has TRBV18 and TRBJ1-1, with a possible D match to TRBD1 (6 bases). The CDR3 length is 14 residues. Germline V gives CDR1 KGHSH, CDR2 LQKENI. Trimming removed 6 bases at V and 1 base at J, with 12 bases between. The CDR3 is CASSAQGWNTEAFF. CDR3 sequence (DNA): TGTGCCAGCTCCGCACAGGGTTGGAACACTGAAGCTTTCTTT. Together with reference TRBV18 and TRBJ1-1, the CDR3 gives the full variable domain: NAGVMQNPRHLVRRRGQEARLRCSPMKGHSHVYWYRQLPEEGLKFMVYLQKENIIDESGMPKERFSAEFPKEGPSILRIQQVVRGDSAAYFCASSAQGWNTEAFFGQGTRLTVV.